These 22 T cell receptor beta chains share one sample of origin, sequenced in a study of blood T cell repertoires in COVID-19. Some clones are missing from TCRdb's copy, which holds only in-frame ones; the method was immunoSEQ multiplex PCR. The repertoire holds some 80,000 clones, with about 76% as singletons. Sequenced sample: peripheral blood. These receptors all stem from a woman aged 80 or over with active or convalescent COVID-19.

This clone came up a few times. The genes are TRBV30 and TRBJ2-7, with D maybe TRBD1 (6 bases). This CDR3 has 17 residues. Trimming removed 2 bases from V and 0 bases from J, with 20 bases in between. CDR1 is GTSNPN and CDR2 is SVGIG in the germline V gene (reference sequence). Written as DNA, the CDR3 is TGTGCCTGGAGTCCCGGAACTACCGGGACACTCTCCTACGAGCAGTACTTC. Amino acid sequence: CAWSPGTTGTLSYEQYF.

CDR3 nucleotide sequence: TGTGCCAGCAGTCGGGCGGGGGCACAGGAGACCCAGTACTTC. Translating it yields CASSRAGAQETQYF. The chain recombines TRBV25-1 with TRBJ2-5, with D maybe TRBD2 (7 bases). V was cut by 5 bases and J by 5 bases, with 15 bases left in between. This CDR3 is built from 14 residues. Per germline, CDR1 MGHDK and CDR2 SYGVNS.

Here the CDR3 reads CSVEGAGETGANVLTF. The DNA for the CDR3 is TGCAGCGTTGAAGGGGCAGGCGAAACCGGGGCCAACGTCCTGACTTTC. The genes are TRBV29-1 and TRBJ2-6; D gene unclear. This CDR3 is 16 amino acids long. Germline assignment: CDR1 SQVTM and CDR2 ANQGSEA. V was pared by 1 base and J by 4 bases, with 14 bases between.

The chain recombines TRBV19 with TRBJ1-2; 7 bases are a match to TRBD1. CDR1 and CDR2 (germline): LNHDA, SQIVND (reference sequence). With 5 bases clipped from V and 4 bases from J, the junction kept 4 bases outside the gene matches. This CDR3 is 13 amino acids long. CDR3 loop: CASSERTGYGYTF. The CDR3 DNA is TGTGCCAGTAGTGAACGGACAGGCTATGGCTACACCTTC.

V is TRBV5-1 and J is TRBJ2-7; the match to TRBD2 covers 8 bases. CDR1 and CDR2 (germline): SGHRS, YFSETQ. The CDR3 is 16 residues long. V gave up 4 bases and J gave up 7 bases; unmatched junction bases: 16. DNA of the CDR3: TGCGCCAGCAGCCCCCAAATTTTCGGGGGGGCTTTAGAGCAGTACTTC. Residues: CASSPQIFGGALEQYF.

This clone was seen a handful of times. The J gene is TRBJ1-4, the V gene TRBV2; weak D call: TRBD1 (5 bases). Germline CDR1 reads SNHLY; CDR2 reads FYNNEI. This CDR3 has 15 amino acids. Between the trimmed V and J ends, which lost 3 bases and 8 bases, there was a span of 16 bases. This CDR3 reads CASSDPWGSNEKLFF. The CDR3 coding sequence is TGTGCCAGCAGTGACCCGTGGGGCAGCAACGAAAAACTGTTTTTT.

This clone turned up a few times. This chain connects TRBV30 to TRBJ1-5, with D uncertain. V was clipped by 2 bases and J by 2 bases, with 7 bases between them. The germline gives CDR1 GTSNPN, CDR2 SVGIG (reference sequence). This CDR3 region has 13 residues. Written as DNA, the CDR3 is TGTGCCTGGAGTCGCGAGGGCAATCAGCCCCAGCATTTT. Translating gives CAWSREGNQPQHF.

The chain joins TRBV7-2 to TRBJ1-6; tentatively, D is TRBD1 (6 bases). The germline V and J ends were trimmed by 1 base and 9 bases, with 13 bases remaining between them. The CDR3 consists of 15 residues. Germline assignment: CDR1 SGHTA and CDR2 FQGNSA. CDR3 nucleotides: TGTGCCAGCAGCTTAGTTTGGCAGGGGAGTTCACCCCTCCACTTT. It codes for CASSLVWQGSSPLHF. Full variable domain (rest looked up from reference TRBV7-2 and TRBJ1-6): GAGVSQSPSNKVTEKGKDVELRCDPISGHTALYWYRQSLGQGLEFLIYFQGNSAPDKSGLPSDRFSAERTGGSVSTLTIQRTQQEDSAVYLCASSLVWQGSSPLHFGNGTRLTVT.

This clone was found once. The chain employs TRBV28 and TRBJ1-4; no reliable D call. With 3 bases removed from V and 0 bases from J, the gap between germline ends came to 2 bases. The CDR3 is made up of 13 amino acids. The germline V gene has CDR1 MDHEN and CDR2 SYDVKM. CDR3 protein: CASSFATNEKLFF. The CDR3 region has the DNA TGTGCCAGCAGTTTCGCAACTAATGAAAAACTGTTTTTT.

This clone appeared a few times. This chain connects TRBV7-9 to TRBJ1-2, with no clear D. Germline assignment: CDR1 SEHNR and CDR2 FQNEAQ (reference sequence). This CDR3 region has 12 residues. The V gene lost 1 base and the J gene lost 7 bases, with 7 bases spanning the gap. CDR3 in amino acids: CASSLEGSGYTF. CDR3 in DNA: TGTGCCAGCAGCTTAGAAGGGAGTGGCTACACCTTC.

The chain recombines TRBV9 with TRBJ2-7, with D perhaps matching TRBD2 (6 bases). This CDR3 has 14 residues. The V end lost 0 bases, the J end lost 8 bases, and 15 bases lay between the germline ends. Germline values: CDR1 SGDLS, CDR2 YYNGEE. The DNA of the CDR3 is TGTGCCAGCAGCGTAGAGGGACTGGGACCCCAGCAGTACTTC. It yields the protein CASSVEGLGPQQYF.

CDR3 residues: CASSITSGGANEQFF. CDR3 DNA: TGTGCCAGTAGTATAACTAGCGGGGGGGCGAATGAGCAGTTCTTC. The V gene is TRBV19, the J gene TRBJ2-1; 13 bases line up with TRBD2. Germline V gene data show CDR1 as LNHDA and CDR2 as SQIVND (reference sequence). This CDR3 has 15 residues. The trim removed 2 bases at V and 7 bases at J, leaving 2 bases unmatched.

A single count supports this clone. V usage is TRBV19 and J usage is TRBJ2-3, with D uncertain. Looked up from germline, CDR1 is LNHDA and CDR2 is SQIVND (reference sequence). Trimming left V 6 bases short and J 0 bases short, with 4 bases between. The CDR3 length is 12 residues. CDR3 sequence: CASSFSTDTQYF. CDR3 in DNA: TGTGCCAGTAGCTTTAGCACAGATACGCAGTATTTT.

The rearrangement joins TRBV6-6 to TRBJ1-3; D is ambiguous. This CDR3 has 16 amino acids. V shed 6 bases and J shed 0 bases, with 15 bases lying between them. CDR1 MNHNY and CDR2 SVGAGI come from the germline V gene (reference sequence). The CDR3 reads CASSSPGGDSGNTIYF. The CDR3 nucleotides are TGTGCCAGCAGCTCCCCGGGAGGAGACTCTGGAAACACCATATATTTT.

This chain connects TRBV4-3 to TRBJ1-1; D possibly corresponds to TRBD1 (6 bases). The CDR3 length is 15 residues. Germline V gene data show CDR1 as LGHNA and CDR2 as YSLEER. Trimming removed 0 bases at V and 5 bases at J, with 13 bases between. CDR3 sequence reads: CASSQDRGIRTEAFF. The CDR3 DNA sequence: TGCGCCAGCAGCCAAGATAGGGGGATTAGGACTGAAGCTTTCTTT.

V usage is TRBV29-1 and J usage is TRBJ2-2; D unresolved. Germline V gene data show CDR1 as SQVTM and CDR2 as ANQGSEA. Deletions cut 4 bases from V and 0 bases from J, with 6 bases between. The CDR3 runs 13 residues. The CDR3 sequence: CSVVAANTGELFF. The DNA for the CDR3 is TGCAGCGTTGTGGCAGCGAACACCGGGGAGCTGTTTTTT.

The chain links TRBV6-2 or TRBV6-3 to TRBJ2-2, with D unclear. CDR1 MNHEY and CDR2 SVGEGT come from the germline V gene. The length of the CDR3 is 13 residues. With 5 bases removed from V and 7 bases from J, the gap between germline ends came to 11 bases. CDR3 bases: TGTGCCAGCAGTGAGGAATTCAACGGGGAGCTGTTTTTT. Translated: CASSEEFNGELFF.

The chain carries TRBV11-2 and TRBJ2-3; D is possibly TRBD2 (7 bases). The V gene's germline CDR1 is SGHAT and CDR2 FQNNGV. V dropped 4 bases and J dropped 5 bases, with 22 bases sitting between them. The CDR3 spans 17 residues. As DNA, the CDR3 is TGTGCCAGCAGCTCGATAAAAGGGGGGAGGGTTGGAGATACGCAGTATTTT. Amino acids: CASSSIKGGRVGDTQYF.

This clone was observed a few times. V is TRBV11-2 and J is TRBJ1-5, with D unclear. CDR3 length: 12 residues. Germline V CDR1 and CDR2: SGHAT, FQNNGV. The V end lost 4 bases, the J end lost 10 bases, and 11 bases lay between the germline ends. This CDR3 is CASSSSSGPQHF. CDR3 coding DNA: TGTGCCAGCAGCTCGAGCTCGGGTCCCCAGCATTTT.

This clone was seen a handful of times. The V call is TRBV4-3, the J call TRBJ2-3, with TRBD2 identical over 7 bases. Germline V gives CDR1 LGHNA, CDR2 YSLEER. The CDR3 covers 16 residues. V lost 1 base to trimming and J lost 3 bases; unmatched junction nucleotides: 7. Here the CDR3 DNA reads TGCGCCAGCAGCCAAGGATCGGCGGGGGATACAGATACGCAGTATTTT. Its translation is CASSQGSAGDTDTQYF.

The chain uses TRBV11-2 and TRBJ2-3; no definite D call. The CDR3 contains 14 residues. CDR1 is SGHAT and CDR2 is FQNNGV in the germline V gene. The V end lost 2 bases, the J end lost 0 bases, and 6 bases lay between the germline ends. CDR3 residues: CASSLLASTDTQYF. The CDR3 bases are TGTGCCAGCAGCTTATTGGCTAGCACAGATACGCAGTATTTT. The full variable domain, rest sourced from reference TRBV11-2 and TRBJ2-3, is EAGVAQSPRYKIIEKRQSVAFWCNPISGHATLYWYQQILGQGPKLLIQFQNNGVVDDSQLPKDRFSAERLKGVDSTLKIQPAKLEDSAVYLCASSLLASTDTQYFGPGTRLTVL.

This clone was found once. The V call is TRBV3-1 (or the pseudogene TRBV3-2), the J call TRBJ1-4; no definite D call. Trimming took off 1 base at V and 7 bases at J, with 13 bases between the two ends. Germline lookup yields CDR1 LGHDT and CDR2 YNNKEL (reference sequence). The CDR3 extends over 15 amino acids. As DNA, the CDR3 is TGTGCCAGCAGCCAAGTGCCCAGTTCTTCTGAAAAACTGTTTTTT. Translation: CASSQVPSSSEKLFF.